The subject of this entry is one T cell receptor (beta chain). This specimen comes from a study of T cell responses to AZD1222 COVID-19 vaccine. This CDR3 is 14 amino acids long. Germline-derived CDR1 and CDR2 are SQVTM and ANQGSEA. With 4 bases removed from V and 2 bases from J, the gap between germline ends came to 13 bases. Clones were read by immunoSEQ multiplex PCR, and TCRdb kept only the in-frame ones, dropping some. The table includes fewer than 100,000 clones, 70% to 90% detected once. This clonotype originated in an adult who received the AZD1222 COVID-19 vaccine. The chain employs TRBV29-1 and TRBJ2-3; D not resolved. Material: peripheral blood, obtained 28 days after the second AZD1222 dose. The CDR3 here is CSVGVSTVTDTQYF. The CDR3 nucleotides read TGCAGCGTTGGAGTCAGTACGGTCACAGATACGCAGTATTTT.